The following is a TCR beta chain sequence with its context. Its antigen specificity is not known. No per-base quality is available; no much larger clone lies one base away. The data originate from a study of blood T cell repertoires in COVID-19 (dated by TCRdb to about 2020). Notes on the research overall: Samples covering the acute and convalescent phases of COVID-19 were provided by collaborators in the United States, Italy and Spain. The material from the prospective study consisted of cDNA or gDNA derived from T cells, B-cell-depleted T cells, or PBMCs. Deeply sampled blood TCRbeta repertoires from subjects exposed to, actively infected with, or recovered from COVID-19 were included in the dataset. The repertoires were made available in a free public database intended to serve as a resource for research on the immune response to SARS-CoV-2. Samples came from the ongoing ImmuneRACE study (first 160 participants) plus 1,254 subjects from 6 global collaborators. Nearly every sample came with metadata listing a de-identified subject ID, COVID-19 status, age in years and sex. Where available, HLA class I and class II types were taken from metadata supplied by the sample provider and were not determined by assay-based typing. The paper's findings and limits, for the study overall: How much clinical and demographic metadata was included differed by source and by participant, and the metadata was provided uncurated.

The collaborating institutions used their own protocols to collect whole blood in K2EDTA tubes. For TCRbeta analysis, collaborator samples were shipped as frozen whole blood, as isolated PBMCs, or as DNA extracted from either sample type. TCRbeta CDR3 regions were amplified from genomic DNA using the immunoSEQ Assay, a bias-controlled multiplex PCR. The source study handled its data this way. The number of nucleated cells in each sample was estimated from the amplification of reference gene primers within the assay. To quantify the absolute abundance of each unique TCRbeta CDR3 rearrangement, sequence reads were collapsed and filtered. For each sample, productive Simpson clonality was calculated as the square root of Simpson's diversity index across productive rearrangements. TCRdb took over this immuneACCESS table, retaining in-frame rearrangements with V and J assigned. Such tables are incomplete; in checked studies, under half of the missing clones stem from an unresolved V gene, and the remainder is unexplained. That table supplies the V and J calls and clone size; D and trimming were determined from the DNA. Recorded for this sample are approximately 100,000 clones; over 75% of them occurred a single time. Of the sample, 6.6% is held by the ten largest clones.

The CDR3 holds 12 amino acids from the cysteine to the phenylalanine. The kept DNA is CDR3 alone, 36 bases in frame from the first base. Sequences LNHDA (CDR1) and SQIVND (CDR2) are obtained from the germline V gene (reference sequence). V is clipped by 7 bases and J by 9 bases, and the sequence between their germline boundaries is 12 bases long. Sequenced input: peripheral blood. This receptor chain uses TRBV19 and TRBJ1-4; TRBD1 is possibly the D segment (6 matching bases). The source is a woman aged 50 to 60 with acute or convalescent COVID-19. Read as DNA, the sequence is TGTGCCAGTAAGGGAACAGGGAAAAAACTGTTTTTT. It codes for CASKGTGKKLFF.